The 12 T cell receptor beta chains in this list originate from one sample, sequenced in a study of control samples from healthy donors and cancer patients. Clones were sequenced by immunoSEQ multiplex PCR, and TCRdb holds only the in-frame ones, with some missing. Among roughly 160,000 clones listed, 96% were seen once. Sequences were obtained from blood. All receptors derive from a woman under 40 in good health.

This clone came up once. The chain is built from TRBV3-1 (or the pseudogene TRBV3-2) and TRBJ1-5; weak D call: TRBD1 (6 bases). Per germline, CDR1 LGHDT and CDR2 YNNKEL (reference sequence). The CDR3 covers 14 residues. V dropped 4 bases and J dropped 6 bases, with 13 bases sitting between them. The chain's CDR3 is CASSPTGGFQPQHF. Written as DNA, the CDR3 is TGTGCCAGCAGCCCGACAGGAGGTTTTCAGCCCCAGCATTTT.

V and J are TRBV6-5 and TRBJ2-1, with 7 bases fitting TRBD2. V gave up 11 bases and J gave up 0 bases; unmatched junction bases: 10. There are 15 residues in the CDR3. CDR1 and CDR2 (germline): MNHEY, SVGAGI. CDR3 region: CAVWWLADSYNEQFF. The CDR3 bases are TGTGCCGTATGGTGGCTAGCGGACTCCTACAATGAGCAGTTCTTC.

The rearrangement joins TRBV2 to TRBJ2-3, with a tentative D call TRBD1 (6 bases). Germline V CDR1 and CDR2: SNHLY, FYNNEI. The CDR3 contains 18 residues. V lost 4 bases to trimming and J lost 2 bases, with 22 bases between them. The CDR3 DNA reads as TGTGCCAGCAGTGTAATTTTTGCTAGAAGGGGACACACAGATACGCAGTATTTT. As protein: CASSVIFARRGHTDTQYF.

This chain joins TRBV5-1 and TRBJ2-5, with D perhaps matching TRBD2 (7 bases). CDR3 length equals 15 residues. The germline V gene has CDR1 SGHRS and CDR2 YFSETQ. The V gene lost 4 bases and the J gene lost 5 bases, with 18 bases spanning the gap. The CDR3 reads CASSPRGGARETQYF. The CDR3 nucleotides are TGCGCCAGCAGCCCGAGAGGGGGGGCCCGTGAGACCCAGTACTTC.

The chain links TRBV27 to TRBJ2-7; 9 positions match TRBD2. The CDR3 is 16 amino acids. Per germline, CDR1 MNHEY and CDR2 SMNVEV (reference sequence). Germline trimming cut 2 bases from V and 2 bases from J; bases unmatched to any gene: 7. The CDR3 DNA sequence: TGTGCCAGCAGTTTAGCCGGGGCGGGAGGGACCTACGAGCAGTACTTC. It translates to CASSLAGAGGTYEQYF.

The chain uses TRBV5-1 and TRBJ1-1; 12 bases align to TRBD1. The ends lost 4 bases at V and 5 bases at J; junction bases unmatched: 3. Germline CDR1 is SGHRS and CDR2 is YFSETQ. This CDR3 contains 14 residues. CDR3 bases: TGCGCCAGCAGCCGGGACAGGGGGCGGACTGAAGCTTTCTTT. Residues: CASSRDRGRTEAFF.

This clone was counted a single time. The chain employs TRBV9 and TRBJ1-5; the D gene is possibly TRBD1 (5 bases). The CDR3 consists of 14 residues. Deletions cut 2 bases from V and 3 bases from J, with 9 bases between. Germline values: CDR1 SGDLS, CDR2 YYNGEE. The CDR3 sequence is CASSVGPYNQPQHF. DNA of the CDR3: TGTGCCAGCAGCGTGGGACCGTACAATCAGCCCCAGCATTTT.

CDR3 coding DNA: TGTGCCAGCTCACCGCCCCGGACTAGCGGGAGCACAGATACGCAGTATTTT. Its protein is CASSPPRTSGSTDTQYF. The V gene is TRBV18, the J gene TRBJ2-3; the match to TRBD2 covers 11 bases. V was clipped by 3 bases and J by 0 bases; unmatched bases: 5. Germline CDR1 reads KGHSH; CDR2 reads LQKENI. The CDR3 contains 17 residues. The whole variable domain, filled in from reference TRBV18 and TRBJ2-3, reads NAGVMQNPRHLVRRRGQEARLRCSPMKGHSHVYWYRQLPEEGLKFMVYLQKENIIDESGMPKERFSAEFPKEGPSILRIQQVVRGDSAAYFCASSPPRTSGSTDTQYFGPGTRLTVL.

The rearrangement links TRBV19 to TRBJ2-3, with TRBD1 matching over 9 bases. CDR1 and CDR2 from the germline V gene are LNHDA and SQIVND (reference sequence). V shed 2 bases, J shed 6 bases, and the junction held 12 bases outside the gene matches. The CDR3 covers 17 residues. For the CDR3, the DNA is TGTGCCAGTAGTATAAAGGGAGCGGGACAGGGCAGTGATACGCAGTATTTT. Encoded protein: CASSIKGAGQGSDTQYF.

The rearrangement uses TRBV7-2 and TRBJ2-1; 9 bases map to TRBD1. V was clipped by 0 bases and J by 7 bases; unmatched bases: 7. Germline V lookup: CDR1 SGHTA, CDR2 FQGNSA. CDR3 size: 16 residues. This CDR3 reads CASSLAAGTGRNEQFF. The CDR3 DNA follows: TGTGCCAGCAGCTTAGCGGCCGGGACAGGGAGGAATGAGCAGTTCTTC. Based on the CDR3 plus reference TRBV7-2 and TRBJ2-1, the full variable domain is GAGVSQSPSNKVTEKGKDVELRCDPISGHTALYWYRQSLGQGLEFLIYFQGNSAPDKSGLPSDRFSAERTGGSVSTLTIQRTQQEDSAVYLCASSLAAGTGRNEQFFGPGTRLTVL.

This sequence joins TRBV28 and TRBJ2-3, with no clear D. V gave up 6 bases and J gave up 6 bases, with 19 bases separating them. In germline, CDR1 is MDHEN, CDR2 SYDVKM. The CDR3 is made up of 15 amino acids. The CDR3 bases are TGTGCCAGCAGCCCTATCGACCGTATGAGGGATACGCAGTATTTT. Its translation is CASSPIDRMRDTQYF.

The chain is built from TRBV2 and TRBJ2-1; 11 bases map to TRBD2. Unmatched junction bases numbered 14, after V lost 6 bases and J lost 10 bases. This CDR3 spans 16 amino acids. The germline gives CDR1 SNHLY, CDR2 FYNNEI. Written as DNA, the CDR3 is TGTGCCAGCAGATCCGGTCCTAGCGGGAGGAGGGGAGAGCAGTTCTTC. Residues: CASRSGPSGRRGEQFF.